The rows below give T cell receptor beta chains drawn from one sample of a study of OX40 agonist ivuxolimab in advanced cancers. The table came from immunoSEQ multiplex PCR; TCRdb's copy has only in-frame clones and leaves some out. The sample shows approximately 50,000 clones, around four fifths of them seen only once. The source was CD4+ or CD8+ T cells sorted from blood, collected in a trial of the OX40 agonist ivuxolimab. The receptor source for this set is an adult with an advanced solid tumor such as melanoma, head and neck, liver or kidney cancer. CDR3s include the opening cysteine and the closing phenylalanine or tryptophan.

CDR3 protein: CASSIRSSTDTQYF
V gene: TRBV19
J gene: TRBJ2-3

CDR3 protein: CASSPRTPRREKLFF
V gene: TRBV27
J gene: TRBJ1-4

CDR3 protein: CASSLGGDQPQHF
V gene: TRBV5-1
J gene: TRBJ1-5

CDR3 protein: CASFLGLAANQETQYF
V gene: TRBV5-1
J gene: TRBJ2-5

CDR3 protein: CASSIRTGAYEQYF
V gene: TRBV19
J gene: TRBJ2-7

CDR3 protein: CASSQVPLDRSRRNTIYF
V gene: TRBV23-1
J gene: TRBJ1-3

CDR3 protein: CASRGRLAVYNEQFF
V gene: TRBV2
J gene: TRBJ2-1

CDR3 protein: CASSPTGGTGYTF
V gene: TRBV9
J gene: TRBJ1-2

CDR3 protein: CASVRVWEGPYEQYF
V gene: TRBV21-1
J gene: TRBJ2-7

CDR3 protein: CASSRDRGGEQFF
V gene: TRBV6-6
J gene: TRBJ2-1

CDR3 protein: CASSVGWGWNNEQFF
V gene: TRBV9
J gene: TRBJ2-1